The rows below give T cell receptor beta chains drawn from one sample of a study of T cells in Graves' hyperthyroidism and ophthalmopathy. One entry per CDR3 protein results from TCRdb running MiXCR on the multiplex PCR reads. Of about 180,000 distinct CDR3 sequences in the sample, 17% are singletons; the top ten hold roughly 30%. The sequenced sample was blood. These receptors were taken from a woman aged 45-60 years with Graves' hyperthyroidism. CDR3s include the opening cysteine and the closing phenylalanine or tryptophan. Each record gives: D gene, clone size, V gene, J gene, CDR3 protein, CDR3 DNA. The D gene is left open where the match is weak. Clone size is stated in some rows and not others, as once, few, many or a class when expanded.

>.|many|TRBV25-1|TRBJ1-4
CASSGLTPATNEKLFF
TGTGCCAGCAGTGGCCTGACTCCGGCAACTAATGAAAAACTGTTTTTT
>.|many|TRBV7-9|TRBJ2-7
CASSLGGGNEQYF
TGTGCCAGCAGCTTAGGGGGGGGCAACGAGCAGTACTTC
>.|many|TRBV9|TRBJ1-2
CASSVDGLGGYGYTF
TGTGCCAGCAGCGTAGACGGATTGGGGGGCTATGGCTACACCTTC
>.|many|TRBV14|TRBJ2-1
CASSQAGAINEQFF
TGTGCCAGCAGCCAAGCGGGCGCGATTAATGAGCAGTTCTTC
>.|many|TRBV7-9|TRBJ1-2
CASSLDYGNYGYTF
TGTGCCAGCAGCTTAGACTATGGAAACTATGGCTACACCTTC
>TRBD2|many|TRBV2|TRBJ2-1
CASSRSGGLYNEQFF
TGTGCCAGCAGTCGAAGCGGGGGCCTCTACAATGAGCAGTTCTTC
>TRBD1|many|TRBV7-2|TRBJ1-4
CASSQGTGREKLFF
TGTGCCAGCAGCCAGGGGACAGGGCGTGAAAAACTGTTTTTT
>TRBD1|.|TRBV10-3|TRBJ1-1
CAISAAPGTGDEAFF
TGTGCCATCAGTGCGGCCCCGGGGACAGGGGATGAAGCTTTCTTT
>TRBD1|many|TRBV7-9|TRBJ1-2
CASSRDSGYGYTF
TGTGCCAGCAGCCGGGACAGCGGCTATGGCTACACCTTC
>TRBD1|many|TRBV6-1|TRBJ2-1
CASSATGFGNEQFF
TGTGCCAGCAGTGCGACAGGGTTTGGGAATGAGCAGTTCTTC
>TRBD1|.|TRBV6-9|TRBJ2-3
CASSFPGTGYDTDTQYF
TGTGCCAGCAGTTTTCCCGGGACAGGTTATGACACAGATACGCAGTATTTT
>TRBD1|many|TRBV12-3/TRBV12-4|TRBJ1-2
CASSYGTGIQGYTF
TGTGCCAGCAGTTACGGGACAGGGATTCAGGGCTACACCTTC
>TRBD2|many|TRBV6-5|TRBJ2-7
CASSYRSGGAYEQYF
TGTGCCAGCAGTTATCGTAGCGGGGGTGCCTACGAGCAGTACTTC
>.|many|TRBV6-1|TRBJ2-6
CASSPLIDPGANVLTF
TGTGCCAGCAGTCCACTGATCGACCCTGGGGCCAACGTCCTGACTTTC
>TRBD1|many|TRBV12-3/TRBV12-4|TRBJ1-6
CASSPGQPNSPLHF
TGTGCCAGCAGCCCGGGACAGCCTAATTCACCCCTCCACTTT
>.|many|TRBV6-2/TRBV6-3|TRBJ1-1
CASRVRTVKAFF
TGTGCCAGCAGGGTACGGACAGTAAAAGCTTTCTTT